The clone carrying this T cell receptor (beta chain) was seen more than once but under ten times. The antigen remains undetermined. The ends lost 4 bases at V and 9 bases at J; junction bases unmatched: 6. The CDR3 has 13 amino acids. CDR1 is LNHNV, CDR2 YYDKDF, per germline (reference sequence). Noted treatment: approximately 10-day PBMC culture with coronavirus spike peptide pools or control peptides (ViraFEST assay). Sequencing of cultured CD4+ T cell DNA used the Oncomine TCR Beta short-read assay. Each CDR3 protein gets one entry after TCRdb re-called the PCR reads with MiXCR. This table has around 13,000 distinct CDR3 sequences, more than 40% appearing once. The data stem from a study of vaccination and CD4 T cells after COVID-19. Overall study context: Overlapping peptides of the spike proteins of SARS-CoV-2, HCoV-NL63, HCoV-OC43 and HCoV-229E were used for cell stimulation.

This sequence joins TRBV15 and TRBJ1-5; TRBD1 matches 7 bases. The source material was CD4+ T cells from blood, cultured in vitro. The sequence was obtained from a human donor who had recovered from COVID-19. The CDR3 loop reads CATSTGGGRPQHF. The CDR3 nucleotides are TGTGCCACCAGCACAGGGGGGGGGCGGCCCCAGCATTTT.